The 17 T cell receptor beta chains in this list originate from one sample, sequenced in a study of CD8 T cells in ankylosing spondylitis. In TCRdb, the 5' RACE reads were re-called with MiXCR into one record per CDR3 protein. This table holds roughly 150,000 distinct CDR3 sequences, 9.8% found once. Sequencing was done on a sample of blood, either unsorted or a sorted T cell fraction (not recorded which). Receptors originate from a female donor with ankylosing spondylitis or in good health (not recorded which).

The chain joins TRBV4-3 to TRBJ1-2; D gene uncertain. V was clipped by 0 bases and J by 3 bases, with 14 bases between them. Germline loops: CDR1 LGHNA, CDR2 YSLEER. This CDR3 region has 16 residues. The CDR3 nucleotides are TGCGCCAGCAGCCAAGATCTAAGAAACGAAGACTATGGCTACACCTTC. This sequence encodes CASSQDLRNEDYGYTF.

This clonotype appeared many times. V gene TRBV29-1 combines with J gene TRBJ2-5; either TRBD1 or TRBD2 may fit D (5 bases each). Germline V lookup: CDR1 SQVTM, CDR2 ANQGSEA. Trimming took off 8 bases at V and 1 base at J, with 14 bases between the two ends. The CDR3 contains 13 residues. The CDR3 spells CSSLGGPQETQYF. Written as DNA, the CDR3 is TGCAGCTCCCTTGGGGGACCCCAAGAGACCCAGTACTTC.

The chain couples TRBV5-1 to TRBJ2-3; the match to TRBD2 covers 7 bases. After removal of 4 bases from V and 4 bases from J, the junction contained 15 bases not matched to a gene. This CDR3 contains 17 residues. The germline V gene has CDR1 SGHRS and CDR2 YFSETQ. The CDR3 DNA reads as TGCGCCAGCAGCCCCTTTTGGGCGGGAGAAGGGGCAGATACGCAGTATTTT. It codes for CASSPFWAGEGADTQYF. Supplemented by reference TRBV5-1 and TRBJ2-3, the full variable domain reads KAGVTQTPRYLIKTRGQQVTLSCSPISGHRSVSWYQQTPGQGLQFLFEYFSETQRNKGNFPGRFSGRQFSNSRSEMNVSTLELGDSALYLCASSPFWAGEGADTQYFGPGTRLTVL.

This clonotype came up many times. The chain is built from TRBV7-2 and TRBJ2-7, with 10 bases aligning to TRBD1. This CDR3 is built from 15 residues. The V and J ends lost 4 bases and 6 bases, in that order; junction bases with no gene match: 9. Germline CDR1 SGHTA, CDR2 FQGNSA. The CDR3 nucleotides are TGTGCCAGCAGCTCAACCTCGGGACAGGGGACCGAGCAGTACTTC. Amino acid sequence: CASSSTSGQGTEQYF.

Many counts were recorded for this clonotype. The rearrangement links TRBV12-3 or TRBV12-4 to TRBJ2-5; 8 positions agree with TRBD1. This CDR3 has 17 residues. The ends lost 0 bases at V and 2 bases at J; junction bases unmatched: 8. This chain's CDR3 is CASSLAPRTGRQETQYF. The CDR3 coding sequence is TGTGCCAGCAGTTTAGCCCCCCGGACAGGGCGGCAAGAGACCCAGTACTTC.

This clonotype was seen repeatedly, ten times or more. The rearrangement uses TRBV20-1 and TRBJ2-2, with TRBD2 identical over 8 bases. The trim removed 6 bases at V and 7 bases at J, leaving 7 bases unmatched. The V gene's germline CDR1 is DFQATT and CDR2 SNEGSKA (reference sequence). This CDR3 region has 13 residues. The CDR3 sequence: CSAERERGGELFF. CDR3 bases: TGCAGTGCCGAGCGGGAGCGTGGCGGGGAGCTGTTTTTT.

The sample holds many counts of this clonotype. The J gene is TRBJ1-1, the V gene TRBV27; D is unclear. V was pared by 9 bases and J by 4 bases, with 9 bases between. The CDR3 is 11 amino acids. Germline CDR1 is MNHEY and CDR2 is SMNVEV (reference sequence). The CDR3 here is CASLGGTEAFF. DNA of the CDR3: TGTGCCAGTCTCGGTGGCACTGAAGCTTTCTTT.

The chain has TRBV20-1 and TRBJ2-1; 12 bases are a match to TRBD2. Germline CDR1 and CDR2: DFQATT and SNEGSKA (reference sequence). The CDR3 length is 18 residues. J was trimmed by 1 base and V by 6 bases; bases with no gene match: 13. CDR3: CSADASGRGAESYNEQFF. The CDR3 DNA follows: TGCAGTGCGGATGCTAGCGGGAGGGGGGCGGAGTCCTACAATGAGCAGTTCTTC.

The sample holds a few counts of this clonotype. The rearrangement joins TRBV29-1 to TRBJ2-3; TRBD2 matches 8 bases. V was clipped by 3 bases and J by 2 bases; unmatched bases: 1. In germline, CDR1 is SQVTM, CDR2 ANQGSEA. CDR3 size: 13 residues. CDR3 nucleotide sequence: TGCAGCGTTGACGGGGGGGTCACAGATACGCAGTATTTT. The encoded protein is CSVDGGVTDTQYF.

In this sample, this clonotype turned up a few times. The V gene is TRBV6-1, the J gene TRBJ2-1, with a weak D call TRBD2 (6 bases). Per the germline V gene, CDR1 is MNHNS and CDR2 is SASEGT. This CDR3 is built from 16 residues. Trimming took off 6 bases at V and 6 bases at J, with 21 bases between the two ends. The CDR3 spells CASSPSGLPPVNEQFF. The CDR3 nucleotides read TGTGCCAGCAGCCCCTCGGGACTTCCTCCCGTCAATGAGCAGTTCTTC.

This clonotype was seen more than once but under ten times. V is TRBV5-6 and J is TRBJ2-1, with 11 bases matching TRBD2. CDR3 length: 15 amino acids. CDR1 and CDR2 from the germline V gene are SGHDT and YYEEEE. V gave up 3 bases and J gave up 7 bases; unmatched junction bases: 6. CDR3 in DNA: TGTGCCAGCAGCTACGGGACTAGCGGAGCTAATGAGCAGTTCTTC. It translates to CASSYGTSGANEQFF.

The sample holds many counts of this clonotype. CDR3 bases: TGTGCCAGCAGCTTGCAGGTTAGCAATGAGCAGTTCTTC. Translation: CASSLQVSNEQFF. The V and J genes are TRBV7-3 and TRBJ2-1; D gene ambiguous. The CDR3 is 13 residues long. The ends were cut back, 3 bases at V and 6 bases at J, with 9 bases in the middle. The V gene's germline CDR1 is SGHTA and CDR2 FQGTGA.

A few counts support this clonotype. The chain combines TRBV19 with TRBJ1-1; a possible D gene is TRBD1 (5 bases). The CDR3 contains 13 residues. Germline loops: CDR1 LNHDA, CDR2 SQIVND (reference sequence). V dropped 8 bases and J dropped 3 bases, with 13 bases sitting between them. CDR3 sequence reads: CASADGGDTEAFF. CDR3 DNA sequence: TGTGCCAGTGCTGACGGAGGGGACACTGAAGCTTTCTTT. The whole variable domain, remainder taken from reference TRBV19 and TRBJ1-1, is DGGITQSPKYLFRKEGQNVTLSCEQNLNHDAMYWYRQDPGQGLRLIYYSQIVNDFQKGDIAEGYSVSREKKESFPLTVTSAQKNPTAFYLCASADGGDTEAFFGQGTRLTVV.

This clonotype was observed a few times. CDR3 sequence (DNA): TGTGCCAGCAGCTCAAGGGGGAACGAGCAGTACTTC. This codes for CASSSRGNEQYF. The rearrangement joins TRBV5-8 to TRBJ2-7, with D possibly being TRBD1 (6 bases). Per the germline V gene, CDR1 is SGHTS and CDR2 is YDEGEE. This CDR3 is 12 amino acids long. The V end was cut by 3 bases, the J end by 5 bases, with 9 bases between.

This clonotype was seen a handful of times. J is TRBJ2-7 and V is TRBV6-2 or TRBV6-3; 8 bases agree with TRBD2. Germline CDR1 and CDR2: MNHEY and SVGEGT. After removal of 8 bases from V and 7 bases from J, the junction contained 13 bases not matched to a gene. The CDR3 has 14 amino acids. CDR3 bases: TGTGCCAGCGGATTCGGGACTAGGCTGTGGGAGCAGTACTTC. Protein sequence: CASGFGTRLWEQYF.

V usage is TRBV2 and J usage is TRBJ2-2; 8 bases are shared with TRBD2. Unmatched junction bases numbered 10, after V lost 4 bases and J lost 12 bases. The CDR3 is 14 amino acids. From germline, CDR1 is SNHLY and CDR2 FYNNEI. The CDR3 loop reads CASSVVSGERKLFF. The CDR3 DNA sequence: TGTGCCAGCAGTGTAGTTAGCGGGGAGAGGAAGCTGTTTTTT.

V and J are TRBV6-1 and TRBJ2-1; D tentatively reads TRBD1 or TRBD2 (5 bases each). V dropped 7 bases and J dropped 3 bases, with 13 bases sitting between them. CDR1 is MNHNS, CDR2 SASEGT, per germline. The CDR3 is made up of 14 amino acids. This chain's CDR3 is CASMSRDGYNEQFF. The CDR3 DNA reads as TGTGCCAGCATGTCTCGGGACGGCTACAATGAGCAGTTCTTC.